This T cell receptor (beta chain) was retrieved from a study of blood T cell repertoires in COVID-19. Germline CDR1 SGHVS, CDR2 FQNEAQ. V dropped 5 bases and J dropped 0; count of bases not matched to a gene: 7. The CDR3 runs 19 residues. Per the study methods: It was from reference gene primer amplification that nucleated cell counts were estimated. TCRdb's table, derived via immunoSEQ multiplex PCR, lists solely in-frame clones and lacks some. V and J calls and clone size are those listed in that table; D and trimming were worked out from the DNA. The sample lists about 180,000 clones, about 84% occurring once. Recovered status applied to Cohort 3 donors who had two consecutive negative PCRs. It also applied to those with clearance or with symptom resolution.

This clonotype was obtained from a woman under 40 who had recovered from COVID-19. Source material: PBMCs or T cells enriched from blood (not recorded which). V usage is TRBV7-8 and J usage is TRBJ2-6; 13 bases map to TRBD2. The CDR3 region is CASSLRLAGGHSGANVLTF. The CDR3 DNA is TGTGCCAGCAGCCTTCGACTAGCGGGAGGACACTCTGGGGCCAACGTCCTGACTTTC.